This T cell receptor beta chain originates from a study of T-cell memory formation after mild COVID-19. Across the whole study: Largely, TCR clusters stayed within a single donor.

This clonotype came up a few times. It was 5'RACE with constant-segment primers that produced the TCR alpha and TCR beta cDNA libraries, which carried sample barcodes and UMIs. TCRdb independently ran MiXCR on the 5' RACE reads; one entry per CDR3 protein. The sample contains 150,000 to 200,000 distinct CDR3 sequences, roughly 10% of which appear only once. V shed 1 base and J shed 5 bases, with 15 bases lying between them. Germline loops: CDR1 SGHVS, CDR2 FNYEAQ. This CDR3 comprises 16 residues. The source material was PBMCs or a T cell subset sorted from them (not recorded which). The clonotype originates from a man younger than 30 who had mild COVID-19 (a few samples of this study predate the infection). Cell type and time point are not known. The V call is TRBV7-6, the J call TRBJ2-4; tentatively, D is TRBD2 (5 bases). The DNA of the CDR3 is TGTGCCAGCAGCTTAGGAGGGCGAGAGGGCCAAAACATTCAGTACTTC. Residues: CASSLGGREGQNIQYF.